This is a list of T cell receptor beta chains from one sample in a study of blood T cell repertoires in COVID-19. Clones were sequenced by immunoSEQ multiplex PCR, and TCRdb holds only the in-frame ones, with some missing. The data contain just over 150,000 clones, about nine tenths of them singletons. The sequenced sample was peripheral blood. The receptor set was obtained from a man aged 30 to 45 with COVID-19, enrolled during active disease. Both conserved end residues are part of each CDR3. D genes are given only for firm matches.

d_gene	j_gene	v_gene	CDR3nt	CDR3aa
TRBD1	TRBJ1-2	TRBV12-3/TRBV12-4	TGTGCCAGCAGCCCGGGACAGGGCTATGGCTACACCTTC	CASSPGQGYGYTF
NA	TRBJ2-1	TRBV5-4	TGTGCCAGCAGCCCTGGCGTAGGGAGCTCCTACAATGAGCAGTTCTTC	CASSPGVGSSYNEQFF
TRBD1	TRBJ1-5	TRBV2	TGTGCCAGCAGTGCCCCTACAGGGGGCAATCAGCCCCAGCATTTT	CASSAPTGGNQPQHF
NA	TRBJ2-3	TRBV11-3	TGTGCCAGCAGCTTAGGTGGCAGGGCAGATACGCAGTATTTT	CASSLGGRADTQYF
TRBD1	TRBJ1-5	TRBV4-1	TGCGCCAGCAGCCAAGCCGGGACAGGGTTACAGCCCCAGCATTTT	CASSQAGTGLQPQHF
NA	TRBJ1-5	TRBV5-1	TGCGCCAGCAGCTTGGGGGCAGGGTGGAGTCAGCCCCAGCATTTT	CASSLGAGWSQPQHF
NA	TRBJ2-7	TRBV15	TGTGCCACCAGCAGAGATCCTGACTCATCCTACGAGCAGTACTTC	CATSRDPDSSYEQYF
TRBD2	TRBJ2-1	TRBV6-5	TGTGCCAGCAGTTCAGGACTAGCGGGGTACAATGAGCAGTTCTTC	CASSSGLAGYNEQFF
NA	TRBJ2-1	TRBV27	TGTGCCAGCAGCATCTCGAGCTCCTACAATGAGCAGTTCTTC	CASSISSSYNEQFF
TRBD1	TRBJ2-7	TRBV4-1	TGCGCCAGCAGCCAAACAGCCCAGGGGCAGGGGGTATGGGGCGAGCAGTACTTC	CASSQTAQGQGVWGEQYF
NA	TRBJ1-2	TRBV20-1	TGCAGTGCTCAGGCTTACTATGGCTACACCTTC	CSAQAYYGYTF